Sequencing of this T cell receptor beta chain was carried out in a study of T cell responses to AZD1222 COVID-19 vaccine. General study findings and limits: The study found Spike-specific TCR breadth and depth rose after two AZD1222 doses. Most donors were white British, females outnumbered males, and clonal diversity was possibly underestimated. Only a handful of AZD1222 recipients, roughly 6 in all, had baseline seropositivity.

The protocol was immunoSEQ multiplex PCR, while the TCRdb copy is restricted to in-frame clones and leaves out a portion. The sample contains about 170,000 clones, over 85% of which appear only once. For this clone: The antigen is unknown.

This CDR3 has 17 residues. V trimming: 0 bases; J trimming: 6 bases; junction bases outside the gene matches: 11. The germline V gene has CDR1 MNHNS and CDR2 SASEGT. V is TRBV6-1 and J is TRBJ1-1; 9 bases map to TRBD1. The specimen comprised peripheral blood, sampled on day 0 of AZD1222 vaccination. The clonotype was recovered from an adult in good health. The CDR3 spells CASSEALRDRVSSEAFF. The CDR3 DNA sequence: TGTGCCAGCAGTGAAGCACTCCGGGACAGGGTTTCCTCTGAAGCTTTCTTT.